A selection of T cell receptor beta chains follows, all from one sample in a study of early T cells in non-severe SARS-CoV-2 infection. TCRdb used MiXCR to reprocess the 5' RACE reads, holding one entry per CDR3 protein. The sample holds roughly 17,000 distinct CDR3 sequences, 5% seen once. Sequenced input: whole blood. The source of these receptors is an adult who was a healthcare worker with PCR-confirmed SARS-CoV-2 infection or an uninfected control (not recorded which). Each CDR3 is given with its conserved first and last residue. D genes are given only for firm matches. Clone size is stated in some rows and not others, as once, few, many or a class when expanded.

clone size | J gene | V gene | D gene | CDR3 DNA | CDR3 protein
few | TRBJ2-2 | TRBV19 | TRBD1 | TGTGCCAGTAGTACTAGACAGGGCAGGGGGACCGGGGAGCTGTTTTTT | CASSTRQGRGTGELFF
many | TRBJ1-5 | TRBV6-2/TRBV6-3 | NA | TGTGCCAGCAGACCCTTGGGGACACTTAATCAGCCCCAGCATTTT | CASRPLGTLNQPQHF
many | TRBJ1-2 | TRBV18 | NA | TGTGCCAGCTCACAAAGGTCACCTGACGGCTACACCTTC | CASSQRSPDGYTF
many | TRBJ1-1 | TRBV6-2/TRBV6-3 | NA | TGTGCCAGCAGTTCAACAGGTTGGGGCACTGAAGCTTTCTTT | CASSSTGWGTEAFF
many | TRBJ1-1 | TRBV7-8 | NA | TGTGCCAGCAGCTTAGGAGCCGAAGCGGCTTTCTTT | CASSLGAEAAFF
many | TRBJ2-3 | TRBV29-1 | NA | TGCAGCGTTGAAGTTTGGTCGGGCGATAACGACAGAACACACAAAAGCCAGTATTTT | CSVEVWSGDNDRTHKSQYF
medium-sized | TRBJ2-1 | TRBV30 | TRBD2 | TGTGCCTGGGCCTCCGGGACTAGCGGGAGTGATGAGCAGTTCTTC | CAWASGTSGSDEQFF
many | TRBJ2-1 | TRBV7-6 | NA | TGTGCCAGCAGCTTAACTGGGCACGCAATCCCCGAGCAGTTCTTC | CASSLTGHAIPEQFF
many | TRBJ2-3 | TRBV24-1 | NA | TGTGCCACCAGTGATAGGGGGGCTTCGCGCACAGATACGCAGTATTTT | CATSDRGASRTDTQYF
NA | TRBJ1-1 | TRBV5-1 | NA | TGCGCCAGCAGCCGTGAGACACATAACACTGAAGCTTTCTTT | CASSRETHNTEAFF
NA | TRBJ2-5 | TRBV3-1 | NA | TGTGCCAGCAGCCGATACGCATCCCAAGAGACCCAGTACTTC | CASSRYASQETQYF
once | TRBJ2-7 | TRBV2 | NA | TGTGCCAGCAGTGACAGGGGTTACTACGAGCAGTACTTC | CASSDRGYYEQYF
many | TRBJ2-3 | TRBV3-1 | TRBD2 | TGTGCCAGCAGCCAAGGGACTAGCGGTCGCACAGATACGCAGTATTTT | CASSQGTSGRTDTQYF
NA | TRBJ2-7 | TRBV20-1 | TRBD2 | TGCAGTGCTAGCGGGACGGGGGGCTACGAGCAGTACTTC | CSASGTGGYEQYF
few | TRBJ2-5 | TRBV10-3 | NA | TGTGCCATCAGTGGAGGGACGGAAAAAGAGACCCAGTACTTC | CAISGGTEKETQYF
medium-sized | TRBJ1-6 | TRBV7-2 | TRBD1 | TGTGCCAGCAGCGCGGGACAGGGAAATTCACCCCTCCACTTT | CASSAGQGNSPLHF
NA | TRBJ2-5 | TRBV5-6 | TRBD2 | TGTGCCAGCAGCCAGAGGGAGGGAATCCAAGAGACCCAGTACTTC | CASSQREGIQETQYF
medium-sized | TRBJ2-7 | TRBV6-5 | NA | TGTGCCAGCAGTCCCCCTGGGGAGGTCCCCTACGAGCAGTACTTC | CASSPPGEVPYEQYF
medium-sized | TRBJ2-7 | TRBV7-2 | TRBD2 | TGTGCCAGCAGCTTCCGGAGCGGGAAGGCCTACGAGCAGTACTTC | CASSFRSGKAYEQYF
NA | TRBJ2-3 | TRBV5-1 | NA | TGCGCCAGCAGCTTGGAACCGTCCGCTAGCACAGATACGCAGTATTTT | CASSLEPSASTDTQYF
few | TRBJ2-1 | TRBV2 | TRBD2 | TGTGCCAGCAGTTTGGGTCTAGCGGGGTCCTACAATGAGCAGTTCTTC | CASSLGLAGSYNEQFF
many | TRBJ2-1 | TRBV20-1 | NA | TGCAGTGCTAGAGACGTTCGCGGGACATATTCCTACAATGAGCAGTTCTTC | CSARDVRGTYSYNEQFF
many | TRBJ2-1 | TRBV18 | NA | TGTGCCAGCTCACCGAGCAGACCATACAATGAGCAGTTCTTC | CASSPSRPYNEQFF